Sequencing of this T cell receptor beta chain was carried out in a study of blood T cell repertoires in COVID-19. The overall study: COVID-19 samples, acute and convalescent, were from the United States, Italy and Spain. T cells, B-cell-depleted T cells, or PBMCs supplied cDNA or gDNA.

Original handling: Amplified reference gene primers provided the basis for estimating nucleated cell counts. Sequenced by immunoSEQ multiplex PCR; TCRdb stores in-frame clones only, minus some. The DNA gave D and trimming, while V, J and clone size come from that table. The table lists 88,000 or so clones, roughly three quarters of them singletons. Trimming left V 5 bases short and J 9 bases short, with 10 bases between. Germline V lookup: CDR1 SEHNR, CDR2 FQNEAQ (reference sequence). The CDR3 runs 11 residues. Sample: peripheral blood. This sequence joins TRBV7-9 and TRBJ2-5; unclear D gene. The receptor was derived from a human donor in a cohort sampled during active COVID-19. The DNA for the CDR3 is TGTGCCAGCAGCCCCCAGTTGGCCCAGTACTTC. It translates to CASSPQLAQYF.